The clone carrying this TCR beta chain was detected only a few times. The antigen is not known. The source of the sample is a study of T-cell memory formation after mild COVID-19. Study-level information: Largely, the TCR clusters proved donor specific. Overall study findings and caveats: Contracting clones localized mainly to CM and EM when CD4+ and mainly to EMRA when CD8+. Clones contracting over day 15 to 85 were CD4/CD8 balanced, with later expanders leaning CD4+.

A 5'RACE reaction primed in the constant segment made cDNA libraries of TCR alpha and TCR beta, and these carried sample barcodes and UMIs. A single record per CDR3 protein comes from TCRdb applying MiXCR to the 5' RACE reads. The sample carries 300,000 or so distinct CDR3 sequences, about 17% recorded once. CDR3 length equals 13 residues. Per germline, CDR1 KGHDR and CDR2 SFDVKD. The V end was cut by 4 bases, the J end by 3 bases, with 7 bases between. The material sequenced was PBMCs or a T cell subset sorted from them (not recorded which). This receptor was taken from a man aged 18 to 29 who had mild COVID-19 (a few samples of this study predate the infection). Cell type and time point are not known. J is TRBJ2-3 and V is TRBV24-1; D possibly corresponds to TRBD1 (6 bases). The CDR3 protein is CATSEGATDTQYF. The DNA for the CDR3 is TGTGCCACCAGTGAGGGGGCGACAGATACGCAGTATTTT.